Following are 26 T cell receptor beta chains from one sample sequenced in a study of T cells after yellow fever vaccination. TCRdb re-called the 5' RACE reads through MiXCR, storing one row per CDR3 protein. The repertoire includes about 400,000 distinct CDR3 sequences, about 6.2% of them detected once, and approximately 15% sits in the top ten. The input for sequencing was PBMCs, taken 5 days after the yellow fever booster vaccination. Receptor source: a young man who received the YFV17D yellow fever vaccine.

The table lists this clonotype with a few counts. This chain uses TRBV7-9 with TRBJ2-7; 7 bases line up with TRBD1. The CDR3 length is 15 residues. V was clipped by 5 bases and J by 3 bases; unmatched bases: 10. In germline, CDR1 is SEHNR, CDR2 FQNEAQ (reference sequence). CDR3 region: CASSQTGDNNYEQYF. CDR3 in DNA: TGTGCCAGCAGCCAAACAGGGGATAACAACTACGAGCAGTACTTC.

The CDR3 sequence is CASSPLAGGPIGEQFF. The CDR3 DNA is TGTGCCAGCAGCCCCTTAGCGGGAGGGCCTATTGGTGAGCAGTTCTTC. The gene calls are TRBV11-2 and TRBJ2-1, with TRBD2 matching 11 bases. CDR3 length equals 16 residues. The germline V gene has CDR1 SGHAT and CDR2 FQNNGV. After removal of 5 bases from V and 9 bases from J, the junction contained 12 bases not matched to a gene.

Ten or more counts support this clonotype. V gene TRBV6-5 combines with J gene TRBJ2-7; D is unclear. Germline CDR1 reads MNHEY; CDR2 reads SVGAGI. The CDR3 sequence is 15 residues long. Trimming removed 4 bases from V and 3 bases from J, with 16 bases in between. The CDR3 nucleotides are TGTGCCAGCAGTTTCTATGACGGTAGTTACTACGAGCAGTACTTC. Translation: CASSFYDGSYYEQYF.

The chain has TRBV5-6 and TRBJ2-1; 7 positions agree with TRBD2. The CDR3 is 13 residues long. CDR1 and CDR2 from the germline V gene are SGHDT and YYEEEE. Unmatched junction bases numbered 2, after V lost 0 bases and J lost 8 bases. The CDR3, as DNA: TGTGCCAGCAGCTTGGGGGGGAGGGATGAGCAGTTCTTC. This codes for CASSLGGRDEQFF.

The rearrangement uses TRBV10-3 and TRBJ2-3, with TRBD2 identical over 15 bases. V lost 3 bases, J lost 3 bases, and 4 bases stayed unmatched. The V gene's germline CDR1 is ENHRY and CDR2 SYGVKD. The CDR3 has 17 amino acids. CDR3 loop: CAISEGLAGGMTDTQYF. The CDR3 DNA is TGTGCCATCAGTGAAGGACTAGCGGGAGGGATGACAGATACGCAGTATTTT.

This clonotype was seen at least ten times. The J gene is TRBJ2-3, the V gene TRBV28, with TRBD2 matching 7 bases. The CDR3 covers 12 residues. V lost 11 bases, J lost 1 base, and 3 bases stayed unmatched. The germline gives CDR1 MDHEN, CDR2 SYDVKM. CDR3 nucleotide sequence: TGTGCCTCCCGGGGGGGCACAGATACGCAGTATTTT. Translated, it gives CASRGGTDTQYF.

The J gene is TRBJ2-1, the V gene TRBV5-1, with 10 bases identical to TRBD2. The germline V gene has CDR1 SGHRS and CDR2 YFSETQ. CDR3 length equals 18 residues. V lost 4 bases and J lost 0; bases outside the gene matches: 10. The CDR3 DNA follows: TGCGCCAGCAGCGGCCGACTAGCGGGTGACAGCTCCTACAATGAGCAGTTCTTC. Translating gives CASSGRLAGDSSYNEQFF.

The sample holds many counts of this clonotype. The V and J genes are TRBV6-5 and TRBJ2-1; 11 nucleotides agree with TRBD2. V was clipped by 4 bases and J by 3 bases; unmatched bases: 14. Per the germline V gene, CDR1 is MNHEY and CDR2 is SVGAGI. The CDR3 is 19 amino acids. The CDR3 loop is CASSSRTSGPTWGYNEQFF. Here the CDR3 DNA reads TGTGCCAGCAGTTCCAGGACTAGCGGGCCTACCTGGGGCTACAATGAGCAGTTCTTC.

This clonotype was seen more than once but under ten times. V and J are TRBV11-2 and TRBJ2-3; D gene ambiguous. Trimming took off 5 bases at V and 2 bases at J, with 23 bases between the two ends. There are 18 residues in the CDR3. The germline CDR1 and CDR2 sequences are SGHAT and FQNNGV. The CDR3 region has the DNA TGTGCCAGCAGCCGCTCCGGCCAGCCACTTAGCCTCACAGATACGCAGTATTTT. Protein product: CASSRSGQPLSLTDTQYF.

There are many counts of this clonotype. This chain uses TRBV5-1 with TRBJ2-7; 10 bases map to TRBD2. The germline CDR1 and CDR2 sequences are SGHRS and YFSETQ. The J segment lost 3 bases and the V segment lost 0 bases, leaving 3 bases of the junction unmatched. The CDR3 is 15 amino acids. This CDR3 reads CASSLDASGGYEQYF. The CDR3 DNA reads TGCGCCAGCAGCTTGGACGCTAGCGGGGGCTACGAGCAGTACTTC. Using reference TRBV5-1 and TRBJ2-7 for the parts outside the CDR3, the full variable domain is KAGVTQTPRYLIKTRGQQVTLSCSPISGHRSVSWYQQTPGQGLQFLFEYFSETQRNKGNFPGRFSGRQFSNSRSEMNVSTLELGDSALYLCASSLDASGGYEQYFGPGTRLTVT.

The DNA for the CDR3 is TGTGCCATCAGCCAGCGAAGGGAGACCCAGTACTTC. The encoded protein is CAISQRRETQYF. The rearrangement uses TRBV10-3 and TRBJ2-5; no definite D call. The CDR3 is made up of 12 amino acids. The V and J ends lost 6 bases and 5 bases respectively, with 10 bases between them. CDR1 is ENHRY, CDR2 SYGVKD, per germline.

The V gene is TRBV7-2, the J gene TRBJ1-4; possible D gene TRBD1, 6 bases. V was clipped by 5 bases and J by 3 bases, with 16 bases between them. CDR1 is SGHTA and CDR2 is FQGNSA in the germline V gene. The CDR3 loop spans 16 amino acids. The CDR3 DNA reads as TGTGCCAGCAGCCTCAGGGGAGCGCGGTCTAATGAAAAACTGTTTTTT. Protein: CASSLRGARSNEKLFF. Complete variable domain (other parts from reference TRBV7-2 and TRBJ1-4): GAGVSQSPSNKVTEKGKDVELRCDPISGHTALYWYRQSLGQGLEFLIYFQGNSAPDKSGLPSDRFSAERTGGSVSTLTIQRTQQEDSAVYLCASSLRGARSNEKLFFGSGTQLSVL.

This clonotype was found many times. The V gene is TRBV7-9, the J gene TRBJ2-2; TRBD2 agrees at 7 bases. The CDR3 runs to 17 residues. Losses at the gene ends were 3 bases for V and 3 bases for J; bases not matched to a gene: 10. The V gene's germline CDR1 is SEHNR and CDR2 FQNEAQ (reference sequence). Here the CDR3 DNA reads TGTGCCAGCAGCTTTCGATCCGGCGGGGGTGACACCGGGGAGCTGTTTTTT. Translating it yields CASSFRSGGGDTGELFF.

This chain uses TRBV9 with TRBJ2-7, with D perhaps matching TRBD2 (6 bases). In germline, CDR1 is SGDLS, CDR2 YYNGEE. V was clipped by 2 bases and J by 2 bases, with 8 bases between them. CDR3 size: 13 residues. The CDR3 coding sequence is TGTGCCAGCAGCGTCGCGGGAACCTACGAGCAGTACTTC. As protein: CASSVAGTYEQYF.

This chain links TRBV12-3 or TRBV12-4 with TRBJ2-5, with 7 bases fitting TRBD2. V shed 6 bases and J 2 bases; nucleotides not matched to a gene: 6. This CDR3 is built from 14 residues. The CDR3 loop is CASSRSGQQETQYF. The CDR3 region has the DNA TGTGCCAGCAGCCGTAGCGGGCAACAAGAGACCCAGTACTTC.

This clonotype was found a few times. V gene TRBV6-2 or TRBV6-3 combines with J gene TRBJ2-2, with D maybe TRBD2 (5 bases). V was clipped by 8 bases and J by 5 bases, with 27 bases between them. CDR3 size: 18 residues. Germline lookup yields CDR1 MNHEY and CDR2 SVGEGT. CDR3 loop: CASGRSEGYTGKTGELFF. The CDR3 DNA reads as TGTGCCAGCGGCCGCAGTGAGGGTTACACGGGGAAGACCGGGGAGCTGTTTTTT.

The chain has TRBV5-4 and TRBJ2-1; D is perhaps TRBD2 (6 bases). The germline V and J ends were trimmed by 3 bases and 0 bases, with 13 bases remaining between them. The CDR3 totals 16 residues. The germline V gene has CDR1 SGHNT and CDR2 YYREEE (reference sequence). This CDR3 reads CASSSPLASSYNEQFF. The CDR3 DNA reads TGTGCCAGCAGCTCCCCTCTAGCGAGCTCCTACAATGAGCAGTTCTTC.

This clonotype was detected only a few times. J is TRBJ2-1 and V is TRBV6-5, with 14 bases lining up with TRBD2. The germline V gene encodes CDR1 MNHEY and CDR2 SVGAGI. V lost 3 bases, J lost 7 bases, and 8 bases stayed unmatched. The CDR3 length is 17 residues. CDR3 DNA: TGTGCCAGCAGTTATACGGCCGGGACTAGCGGGAGAAATGAGCAGTTCTTC. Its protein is CASSYTAGTSGRNEQFF.

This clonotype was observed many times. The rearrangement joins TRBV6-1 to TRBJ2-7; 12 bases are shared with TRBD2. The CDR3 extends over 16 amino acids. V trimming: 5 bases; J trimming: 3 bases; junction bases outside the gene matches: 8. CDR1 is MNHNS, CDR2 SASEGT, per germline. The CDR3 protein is CASSPQTSGSIYEQYF. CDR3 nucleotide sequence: TGTGCCAGCAGTCCCCAGACTAGCGGGAGTATCTACGAGCAGTACTTC.

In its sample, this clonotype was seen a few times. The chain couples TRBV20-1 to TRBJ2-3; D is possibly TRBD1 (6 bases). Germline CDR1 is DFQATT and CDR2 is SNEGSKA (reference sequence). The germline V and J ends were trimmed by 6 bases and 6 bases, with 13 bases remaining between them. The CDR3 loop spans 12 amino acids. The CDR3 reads CSARTGPDTQYF. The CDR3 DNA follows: TGCAGTGCAAGAACAGGGCCCGATACGCAGTATTTT.

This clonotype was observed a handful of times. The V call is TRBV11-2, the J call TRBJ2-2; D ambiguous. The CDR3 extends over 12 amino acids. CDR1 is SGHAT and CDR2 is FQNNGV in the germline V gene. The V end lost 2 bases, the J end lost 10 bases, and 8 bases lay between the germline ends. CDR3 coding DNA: TGTGCCAGCAGCTTAACCGTTGCGGAGCTGTTTTTT. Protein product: CASSLTVAELFF.

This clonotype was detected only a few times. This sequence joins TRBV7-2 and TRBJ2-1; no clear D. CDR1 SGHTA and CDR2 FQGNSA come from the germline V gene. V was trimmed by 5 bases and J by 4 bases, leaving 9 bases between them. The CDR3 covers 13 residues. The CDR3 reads CASSGELYNEQFF. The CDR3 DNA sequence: TGTGCCAGCAGCGGCGAGTTGTACAATGAGCAGTTCTTC.

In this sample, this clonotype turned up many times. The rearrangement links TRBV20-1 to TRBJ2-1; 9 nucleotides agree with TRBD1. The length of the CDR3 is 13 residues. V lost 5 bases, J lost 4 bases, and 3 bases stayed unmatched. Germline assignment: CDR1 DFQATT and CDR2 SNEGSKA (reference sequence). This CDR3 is CSAWDRAYNEQFF. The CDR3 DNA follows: TGCAGTGCTTGGGACAGGGCTTACAATGAGCAGTTCTTC.

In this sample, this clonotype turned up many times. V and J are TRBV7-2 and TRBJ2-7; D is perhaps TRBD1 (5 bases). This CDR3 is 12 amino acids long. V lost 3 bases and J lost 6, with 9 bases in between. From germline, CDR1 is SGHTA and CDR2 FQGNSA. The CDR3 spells CASSFFQGEQYF. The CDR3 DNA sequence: TGTGCCAGCAGCTTTTTCCAGGGCGAGCAGTACTTC.

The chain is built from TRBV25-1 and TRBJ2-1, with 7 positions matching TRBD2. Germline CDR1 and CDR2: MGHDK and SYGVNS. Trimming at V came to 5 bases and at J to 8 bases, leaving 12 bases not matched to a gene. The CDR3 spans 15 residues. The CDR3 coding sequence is TGTGCCAGCAGTCCCTCTGGCGGGAGAGGCGATGAGCAGTTCTTC. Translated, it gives CASSPSGGRGDEQFF.

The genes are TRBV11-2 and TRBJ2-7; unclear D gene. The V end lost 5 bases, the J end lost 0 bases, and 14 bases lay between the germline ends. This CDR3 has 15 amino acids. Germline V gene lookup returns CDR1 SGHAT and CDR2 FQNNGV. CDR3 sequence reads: CASSHQILPSYEQYF. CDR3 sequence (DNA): TGTGCCAGCAGCCATCAGATCCTACCCTCCTACGAGCAGTACTTC.